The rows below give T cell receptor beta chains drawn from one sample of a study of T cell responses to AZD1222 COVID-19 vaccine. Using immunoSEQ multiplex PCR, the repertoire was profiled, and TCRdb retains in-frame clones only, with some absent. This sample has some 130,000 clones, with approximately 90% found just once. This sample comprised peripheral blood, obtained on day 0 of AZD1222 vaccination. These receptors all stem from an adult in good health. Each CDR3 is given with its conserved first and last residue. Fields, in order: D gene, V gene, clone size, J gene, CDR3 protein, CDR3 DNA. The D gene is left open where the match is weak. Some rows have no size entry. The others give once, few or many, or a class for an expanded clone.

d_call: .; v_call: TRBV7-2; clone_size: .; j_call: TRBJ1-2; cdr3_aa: CASSLGQDGGYTF; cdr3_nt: TGTGCCAGCAGCTTAGGGCAGGACGGGGGCTACACCTTC
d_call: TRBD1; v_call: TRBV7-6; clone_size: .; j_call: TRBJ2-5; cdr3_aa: CASSRGRQETQYF; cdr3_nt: TGTGCCAGCAGCAGGGGGCGCCAAGAGACCCAGTACTTC
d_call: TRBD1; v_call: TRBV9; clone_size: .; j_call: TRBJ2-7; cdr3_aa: CASSVGQGLHEQYF; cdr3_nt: TGTGCCAGCAGCGTAGGACAGGGGCTCCACGAGCAGTACTTC
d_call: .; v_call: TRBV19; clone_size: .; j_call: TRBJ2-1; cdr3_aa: CASSHIRDGTFF; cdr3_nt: TGTGCCAGTAGTCACATCCGGGATGGGACGTTCTTC
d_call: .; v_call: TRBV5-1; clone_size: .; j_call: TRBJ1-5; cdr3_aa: CASSLEMGGQPQHF; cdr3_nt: TGCGCCAGCAGCTTGGAAATGGGGGGTCAGCCCCAGCATTTT
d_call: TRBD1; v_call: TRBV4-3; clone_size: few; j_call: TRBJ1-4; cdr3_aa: CASSQDPQGPEKLFF; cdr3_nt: TGCGCCAGCAGCCAAGACCCACAGGGGCCCGAAAAACTGTTTTTT
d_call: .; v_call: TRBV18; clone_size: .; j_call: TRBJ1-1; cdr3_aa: CASSPLQGQNTEAFF; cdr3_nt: TGTGCCAGCTCACCATTACAGGGCCAGAACACTGAAGCTTTCTTT
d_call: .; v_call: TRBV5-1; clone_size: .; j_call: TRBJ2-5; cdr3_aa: CASSLPGTQETQYF; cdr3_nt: TGCGCCAGCAGCTTGCCCGGGACCCAAGAGACCCAGTACTTC
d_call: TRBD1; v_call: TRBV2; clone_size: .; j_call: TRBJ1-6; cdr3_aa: CASSTGTASLLYNSPLHF; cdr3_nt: TGTGCCAGCAGTACCGGGACAGCGTCCTTACTCTATAATTCACCCCTCCACTTT
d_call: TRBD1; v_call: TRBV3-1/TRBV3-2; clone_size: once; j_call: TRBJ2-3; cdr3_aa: CASSPRGWGTGTDTQYF; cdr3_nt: TGTGCCAGCAGCCCAAGGGGGTGGGGGACAGGGACAGATACGCAGTATTTT
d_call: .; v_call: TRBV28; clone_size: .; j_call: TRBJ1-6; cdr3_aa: CASSFVGLGSPLHF; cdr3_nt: TGTGCCAGCAGTTTTGTAGGGTTAGGTTCACCCCTCCACTTT
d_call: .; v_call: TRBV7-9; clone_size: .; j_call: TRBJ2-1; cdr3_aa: CASSLETGRDEQFF; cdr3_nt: TGTGCCAGCAGCTTAGAGACGGGTCGGGATGAGCAGTTCTTC
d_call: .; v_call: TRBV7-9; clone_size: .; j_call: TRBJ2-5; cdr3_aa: CASSLGGVLGETQYF; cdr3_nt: TGTGCCAGCAGCTTAGGCGGGGTACTCGGGGAGACCCAGTACTTC
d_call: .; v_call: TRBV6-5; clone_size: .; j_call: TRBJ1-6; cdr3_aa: CASSTSSYNSPLHF; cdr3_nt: TGTGCCAGCAGTACGAGCTCCTATAATTCACCCCTCCACTTT
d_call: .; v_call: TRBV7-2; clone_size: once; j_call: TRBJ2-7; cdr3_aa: CASRPLSPYEQYF; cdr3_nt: TGTGCCAGCAGGCCTCTCTCTCCCTACGAGCAGTACTTC
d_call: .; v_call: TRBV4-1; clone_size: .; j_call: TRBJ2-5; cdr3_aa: CASASEGLKETQYF; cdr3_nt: TGCGCCAGCGCTAGCGAGGGTCTTAAAGAGACCCAGTACTTC
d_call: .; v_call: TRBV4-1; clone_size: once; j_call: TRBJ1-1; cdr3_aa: CASSPPGHMNTEAFF; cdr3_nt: TGCGCCAGCAGCCCTCCGGGACACATGAACACTGAAGCTTTCTTT
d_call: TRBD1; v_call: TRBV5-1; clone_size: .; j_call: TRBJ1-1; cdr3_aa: CASSWDRAGTEAFF; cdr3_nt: TGCGCCAGCAGCTGGGACAGGGCTGGCACTGAAGCTTTCTTT
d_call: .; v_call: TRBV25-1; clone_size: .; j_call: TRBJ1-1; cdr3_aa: CASSEDQGLAEAFF; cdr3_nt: TGTGCCAGCAGTGAAGACCAGGGACTCGCTGAAGCTTTCTTT
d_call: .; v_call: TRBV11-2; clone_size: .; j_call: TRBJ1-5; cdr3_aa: CASSLGPGDQPQHF; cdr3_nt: TGTGCCAGCAGCTTAGGGCCAGGGGATCAGCCCCAGCATTTT
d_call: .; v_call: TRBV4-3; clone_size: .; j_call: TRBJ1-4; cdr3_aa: CASSQQTTGTGNEKLFF; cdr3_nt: TGCGCCAGCAGCCAGCAGACGACCGGGACGGGGAATGAAAAACTGTTTTTT
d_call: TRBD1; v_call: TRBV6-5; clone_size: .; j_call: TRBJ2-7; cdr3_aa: CASSRDRVYEQYF; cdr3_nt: TGTGCCAGCAGTCGGGACAGGGTGTACGAGCAGTACTTC
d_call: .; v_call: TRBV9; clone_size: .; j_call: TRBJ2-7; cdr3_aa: CASSVATTAYEQYF; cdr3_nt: TGTGCCAGCAGCGTAGCTACAACTGCCTACGAGCAGTACTTC
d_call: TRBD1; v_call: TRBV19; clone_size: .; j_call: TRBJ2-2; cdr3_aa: CASTTLEGVPDRGHGELFF; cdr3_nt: TGTGCCAGTACCACACTAGAGGGGGTACCGGACAGGGGCCACGGGGAGCTGTTTTTT
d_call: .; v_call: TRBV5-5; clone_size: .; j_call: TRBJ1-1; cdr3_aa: CASSLWDSAEAFF; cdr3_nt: TGTGCCAGCAGCCTCTGGGACTCGGCGGAAGCTTTCTTT
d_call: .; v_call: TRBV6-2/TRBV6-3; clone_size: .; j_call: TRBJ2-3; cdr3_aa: CASSYESDTQYF; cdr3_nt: TGTGCCAGCAGTTATGAGTCAGATACGCAGTATTTT
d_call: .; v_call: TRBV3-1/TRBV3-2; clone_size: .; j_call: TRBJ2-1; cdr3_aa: CASSQDLGGANYNEQFF; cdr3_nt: TGTGCCAGCAGCCAAGATCTTGGAGGGGCCAACTACAATGAGCAGTTCTTC
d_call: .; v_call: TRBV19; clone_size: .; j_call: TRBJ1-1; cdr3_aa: CASSITGRHAFF; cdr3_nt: TGTGCCAGTAGTATTACGGGCAGGCATGCTTTCTTT
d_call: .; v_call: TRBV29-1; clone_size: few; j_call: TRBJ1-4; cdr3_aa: CSVRAVGQKLFF; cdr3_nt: TGCAGCGTCCGGGCGGTCGGTCAAAAACTGTTTTTT
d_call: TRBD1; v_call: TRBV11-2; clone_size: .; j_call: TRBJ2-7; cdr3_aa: CASSFPSDRDLSYEQYF; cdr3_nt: TGTGCCAGCAGTTTCCCCTCCGACAGGGATCTTAGCTACGAGCAGTACTTC
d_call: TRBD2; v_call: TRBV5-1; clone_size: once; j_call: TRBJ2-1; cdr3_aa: CASSGTSSYNEQFF; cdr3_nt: TGCGCCAGCAGCGGGACTAGCTCCTACAATGAGCAGTTCTTC
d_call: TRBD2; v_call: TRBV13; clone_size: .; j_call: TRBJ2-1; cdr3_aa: CASSPGGSSYNEQFF; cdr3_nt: TGTGCCAGCAGCCCGGGGGGAAGCTCCTACAATGAGCAGTTCTTC
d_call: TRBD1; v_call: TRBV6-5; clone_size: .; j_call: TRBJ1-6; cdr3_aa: CASSYPRGPLHF; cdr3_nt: TGTGCCAGCAGTTACCCCAGGGGGCCCCTCCACTTT
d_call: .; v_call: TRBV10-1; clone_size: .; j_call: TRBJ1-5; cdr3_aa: CASSESGFQPQHF; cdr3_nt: TGCGCCAGCAGTGAGTCAGGGTTTCAGCCCCAGCATTTT
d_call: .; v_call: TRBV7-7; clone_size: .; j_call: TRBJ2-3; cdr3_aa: CASSRLGGAGDTQYF; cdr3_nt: TGTGCTAGCAGCCGGTTGGGGGGGGCCGGAGATACGCAGTATTTT
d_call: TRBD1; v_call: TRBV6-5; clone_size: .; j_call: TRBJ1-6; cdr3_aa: CASSFSLQGDSPLHF; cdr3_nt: TGTGCCAGCAGCTTCTCATTACAGGGGGACTCACCCCTCCACTTT
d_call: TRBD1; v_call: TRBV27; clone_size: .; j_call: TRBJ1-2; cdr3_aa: CASRPGQGASGYTF; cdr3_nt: TGTGCCAGCAGACCGGGACAGGGGGCGTCTGGCTACACCTTC
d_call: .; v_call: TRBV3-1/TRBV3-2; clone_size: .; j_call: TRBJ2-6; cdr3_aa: CASSHKAPDSGANVLTF; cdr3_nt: TGTGCCAGCAGCCATAAGGCGCCGGACTCTGGGGCCAACGTCCTGACTTTC
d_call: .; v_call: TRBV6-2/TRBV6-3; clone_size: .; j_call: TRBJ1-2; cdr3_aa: CASSMAGIAYGYTF; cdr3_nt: TGTGCCAGCAGTATGGCCGGCATCGCCTATGGCTACACCTTC
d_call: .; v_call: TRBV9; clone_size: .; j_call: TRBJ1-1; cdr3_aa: CASSVDGALPGTEAFF; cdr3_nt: TGTGCCAGCAGCGTAGACGGTGCACTCCCAGGGACTGAAGCTTTCTTT